The entry below gives a single T cell receptor (beta chain) sequence along with its context. The data derive from a study of technical replicates of blood from a few donors. TCRdb's table, derived via immunoSEQ multiplex PCR, lists solely in-frame clones and lacks some. The data show some 66,000 clones, over 75% seen once. J gave up 5 bases and V 4 bases, and 7 bases lay outside the gene matches. CDR1 SGHAT and CDR2 FQNNGV come from the germline V gene. The CDR3 consists of 14 residues. Material: PBMCs. The source is a human donor in good health. Some clones in this sample may be carry-over from other donors' samples. The chain combines TRBV11-2 with TRBJ2-7; 8 nucleotides match TRBD1. The CDR3 protein is CASSSWTGPNEQYF. The DNA of the CDR3 is TGTGCCAGCAGCTCCTGGACAGGGCCCAACGAGCAGTACTTC. The complete variable domain, with remaining parts taken from reference TRBV11-2 and TRBJ2-7, reads EAGVAQSPRYKIIEKRQSVAFWCNPISGHATLYWYQQILGQGPKLLIQFQNNGVVDDSQLPKDRFSAERLKGVDSTLKIQPAKLEDSAVYLCASSSWTGPNEQYFGPGTRLTVT.